The 14 T cell receptor beta chains below were found in one sample sequenced in a study of T cell responses to AZD1222 COVID-19 vaccine (dated by TCRdb to 2020 to 2022). Library construction relied on the immunoSEQ multiplex PCR assay. In its TCRdb copy, this immuneACCESS table keeps in-frame sequences only and misses some clones. Where compared with another copy, unresolved V genes explain less than half of these, and the others have no known cause. This sample holds approximately 120,000 clones; about 93% were observed only once. About 0.91% of the sample lies in the top ten. The sample's time point label is to be understood as: baseline before first vaccination. Sequencing used peripheral blood, obtained on day 0 of AZD1222 vaccination. The receptors were sampled from an adult in good health.

This clone was seen a single time. The rearrangement uses TRBV23-1 and TRBJ1-3; no clear D gene. TRBV23-1 is assigned to the ORF class and has an uncertain function. The CDR3 totals 15 residues. Trimming took off 4 bases at V and 0 bases at J, with 10 bases between the two ends. CDR3: CASSRIGSSGNTIYF. CDR3 DNA sequence: TGCGCCAGCAGTCGCATTGGTAGCTCTGGAAACACCATATATTTT.

The rearrangement joins TRBV19 to TRBJ1-4, with 9 bases that match TRBD1. J lost 2 bases, V lost 8 bases, and 9 bases had no gene match. This CDR3 has 16 amino acids. CDR1 and CDR2 from the germline V gene are LNHDA and SQIVND (reference sequence). The CDR3 here is CASGQGTSGTNEKLFF. The CDR3 bases are TGTGCCAGTGGACAGGGGACTAGTGGGACTAATGAAAAACTGTTTTTT.

This clone was counted only a few times. The V call is TRBV6-6, the J call TRBJ1-1, with 9 bases identical to TRBD1. The germline V gene encodes CDR1 MNHNY and CDR2 SVGAGI (reference sequence). The V and J ends lost 4 bases and 6 bases, in that order; junction bases with no gene match: 12. The CDR3 runs 16 residues. CDR3: CASSSLGQDRGPEAFF. CDR3 nucleotides: TGTGCCAGCAGTTCTCTCGGCCAGGACAGGGGTCCTGAAGCTTTCTTT.

This rearrangement joins TRBV3-1 (or the pseudogene TRBV3-2) to TRBJ2-1; D perhaps matches TRBD2 (7 bases). The germline V gene has CDR1 LGHDT and CDR2 YNNKEL (reference sequence). The V gene lost 1 base and the J gene lost 0 bases, with 22 bases spanning the gap. The CDR3 has 20 residues. The CDR3 region is CASSQGLGGGAQSSYNEQFF. The CDR3 region has the DNA TGTGCCAGCAGCCAAGGGTTAGGAGGGGGGGCCCAGAGCTCCTACAATGAGCAGTTCTTC.

The V and J genes are TRBV10-3 and TRBJ1-5; D is perhaps TRBD1 (6 bases). V lost 0 bases and J lost 1, with 16 bases in between. The germline V gene has CDR1 ENHRY and CDR2 SYGVKD. The CDR3 runs 18 residues. CDR3 sequence (DNA): TGTGCCATCAGTGAGTCGATTGGGGGGGCCCGAAGCAATCAGCCCCAGCATTTT. It codes for CAISESIGGARSNQPQHF.

The chain couples TRBV15 to TRBJ1-1; D ambiguous. The CDR3 is 13 amino acids. Germline V gene data show CDR1 as LNHNV and CDR2 as YYDKDF (reference sequence). The germline V and J ends were trimmed by 1 base and 6 bases, with 9 bases remaining between them. This chain's CDR3 is CATSRGARAEAFF. The CDR3 DNA reads TGTGCCACCAGCAGAGGGGCGCGTGCTGAAGCTTTCTTT.

The chain couples TRBV27 to TRBJ2-7, with TRBD2 matching 11 bases. This CDR3 spans 16 amino acids. V dropped 6 bases and J dropped 2; count of bases not matched to a gene: 9. Germline V gene sequence: CDR1 MNHEY, CDR2 SMNVEV (reference sequence). The CDR3 coding sequence is TGTGCCAGCAGCGCCCTAGCGGGGGGATTCCCCTACGAGCAGTACTTC. Protein: CASSALAGGFPYEQYF.

The chain couples TRBV18 to TRBJ2-5, with D possibly being TRBD2 (6 bases). This CDR3 spans 13 amino acids. Trimming left V 3 bases short and J 2 bases short, with 7 bases between. In germline, CDR1 is KGHSH, CDR2 LQKENI. CDR3 DNA: TGTGCCAGCTCACCGGGACTGCAAGAGACCCAGTACTTC. Translated, it gives CASSPGLQETQYF.

About this clone itself: The same CDR3 also results from other DNA sequences found in this sample. This rearrangement joins TRBV24-1 to TRBJ2-3; TRBD1 matches 9 bases. Looked up from germline, CDR1 is KGHDR and CDR2 is SFDVKD. V lost 3 bases and J lost 3; bases outside the gene matches: 3. This CDR3 region has 15 residues. The CDR3 loop is CATSDPGQGTDTQYF. The CDR3 DNA is TGTGCCACCAGTGATCCGGGACAGGGAACAGATACGCAGTATTTT.

This rearrangement joins TRBV27 to TRBJ1-5, with TRBD1 as a possible D gene (5 bases). The CDR3 sequence is 13 residues long. In germline, CDR1 is MNHEY, CDR2 SMNVEV (reference sequence). With 7 bases removed from V and 6 bases from J, the gap between germline ends came to 13 bases. The CDR3 here is CASTIRGGQPQHF. The DNA of the CDR3 is TGTGCCAGCACCATTAGGGGTGGTCAGCCCCAGCATTTT.

This chain links TRBV19 with TRBJ1-2; no reliable D call. The CDR3 loop spans 15 amino acids. Deletions cut 0 bases from V and 4 bases from J, with 12 bases between. Germline assignment: CDR1 LNHDA and CDR2 SQIVND (reference sequence). CDR3 in DNA: TGTGCCAGTAGTATAGACCTAGGAGAATCCTATGGCTACACCTTC. It is translated as CASSIDLGESYGYTF.

The chain uses TRBV18 and TRBJ1-2; no clear D gene. CDR1 is KGHSH, CDR2 LQKENI, per germline. Trimming stripped 2 bases from V and 4 bases from J, with 11 bases between. The CDR3 is 14 amino acids. In DNA, the CDR3 is TGTGCCAGCTCACCAGCAGCGGTAGCCTATGGCTACACCTTC. This gives the protein CASSPAAVAYGYTF.

This clone has only one observation. The V gene is TRBV3-1 (or the pseudogene TRBV3-2), the J gene TRBJ2-7; no clear D gene. The CDR3 is made up of 16 amino acids. Trimming shortened V by 0 bases and J by 6 bases, and 18 bases separated the two germline ends. Germline CDR1 and CDR2: LGHDT and YNNKEL (reference sequence). The CDR3 nucleotides read TGTGCCAGCAGCCAAGAGTACGTAGGGCCTATCGCCGAGCAGTACTTC. It codes for CASSQEYVGPIAEQYF.

J is TRBJ1-1 and V is TRBV3-1 (or the pseudogene TRBV3-2); D possibly corresponds to TRBD1 (6 bases). The CDR3 runs 15 residues. V was trimmed by 4 bases and J by 0 bases, leaving 12 bases between them. CDR1 is LGHDT and CDR2 is YNNKEL in the germline V gene (reference sequence). The CDR3 nucleotides are TGTGCCAGCAGCCCCGTGGGGGGCGTGAACACTGAAGCTTTCTTT. Its protein is CASSPVGGVNTEAFF.